This T cell receptor (beta chain) was recovered during a study of blood T cell repertoires in COVID-19. Whole-study context: PBMCs, B-cell-depleted T cells, or T cells provided the cDNA or gDNA that made up the material.

Trimming stripped 0 bases from V and 0 bases from J, with 9 bases between. Germline values: CDR1 SGHTA, CDR2 FQGNSA. CDR3 length: 16 residues. Those enrolled in Seattle joined during active infection and were followed longitudinally afterward. In the original workflow: Reference gene primer amplification yielded estimated nucleated cell counts. The method was immunoSEQ multiplex PCR; TCRdb's version includes in-frame clones alone and lacks a portion of them. V, J and clone size are those of that table, while D and trimming were read from the DNA. The data show 230,000 or so clones, roughly 90% seen once.

The sequence came from a woman aged 60-75 years with COVID-19, enrolled during active disease. The specimen sequenced was peripheral blood. This chain connects TRBV7-2 to TRBJ1-3; D gene unclear. The CDR3 sequence: CASSLAHGSSGNTIYF. Here the CDR3 DNA reads TGTGCCAGCAGCTTAGCTCACGGGAGCTCTGGAAACACCATATATTTT.